These T cell receptor beta chains were read from a single sample in a study of blood T cell repertoires in COVID-19. TCRdb's table, derived via immunoSEQ multiplex PCR, lists solely in-frame clones and lacks some. The sample has 370,000 or so clones, more than 70% seen once. The sequenced sample was PBMCs or T cells enriched from blood (not recorded which). These receptors were collected from a man aged 25 to 40 who had recovered from COVID-19. CDR3s include the opening cysteine and the closing phenylalanine or tryptophan. Fields, in order: D gene, V gene, clone size, J gene, CDR3 protein, CDR3 DNA. D genes are given only for firm matches. Part of the rows lack a size; the others show once, few, many or a class for expanded clones.

>.|TRBV3-1/TRBV3-2|.|TRBJ1-2
CASSHTGDGYTF
TGTGCCAGCAGCCATACGGGGGATGGCTACACCTTC
>TRBD1|TRBV18|.|TRBJ1-1
CASSPGNRGGSTEAFF
TGTGCCAGCTCACCAGGAAACAGGGGTGGAAGCACTGAAGCTTTCTTT
>TRBD1|TRBV5-4|once|TRBJ2-2
CASSPLDRGNTGELFF
TGTGCCAGCAGCCCCTTGGACAGGGGAAACACCGGGGAGCTGTTTTTT
>TRBD2|TRBV5-4|.|TRBJ2-1
CASSLGLAVYNEQFF
TGTGCCAGCAGCTTGGGACTAGCCGTTTACAATGAGCAGTTCTTC
>TRBD2|TRBV5-1|.|TRBJ2-7
CASSPGLAGAYEQYF
TGCGCCAGCAGCCCCGGTTTAGCGGGGGCTTACGAGCAGTACTTC
>TRBD1|TRBV29-1|.|TRBJ1-6
CSVAEGAGNSPLHF
TGCAGCGTTGCTGAGGGGGCTGGGAATTCACCCCTCCACTTT
>TRBD1|TRBV4-1|.|TRBJ2-7
CASSQDWDRGSLEQYF
TGCGCCAGCAGCCAAGACTGGGACAGGGGGTCCCTAGAGCAGTACTTC
>.|TRBV4-1|.|TRBJ2-7
CASSQDSWGRMNYEQYF
TGCGCCAGCAGCCAAGATTCCTGGGGGCGCATGAATTACGAGCAGTACTTC
>.|TRBV5-5|.|TRBJ2-7
CASSLGQATSYEQYF
TGTGCCAGCAGCTTGGGGCAGGCTACCTCCTACGAGCAGTACTTC
>TRBD1|TRBV15|.|TRBJ1-4
CATSREQGAGEKLFF
TGTGCCACCAGCAGAGAACAGGGGGCCGGTGAAAAACTGTTTTTT
>.|TRBV6-5|.|TRBJ2-3
CASTLRGNTDTQYF
TGTGCCAGCACCTTGCGCGGAAACACAGATACGCAGTATTTT
>.|TRBV7-6|.|TRBJ1-1
CASSPTPAGVNTEAFF
TGTGCCAGCAGCCCTACCCCGGCAGGGGTGAACACTGAAGCTTTCTTT
>TRBD1|TRBV29-1|.|TRBJ2-5
CSVEWDRGDETQYF
TGCAGCGTTGAATGGGACAGGGGGGATGAGACCCAGTACTTC
>.|TRBV6-5|.|TRBJ1-6
CASRQVNSPLHF
TGTGCCAGCAGGCAGGTCAATTCACCCCTCCACTTT
>.|TRBV4-1|.|TRBJ2-7
CASSRAGEAPYEQYF
TGCGCCAGCAGCCGGGCCGGGGAGGCTCCCTACGAGCAGTACTTC
>TRBD2|TRBV7-9|.|TRBJ2-7
CASSLRGGSAGVPYEQYF
TGTGCCAGCAGCTTACGGGGAGGGTCGGCGGGAGTTCCCTACGAGCAGTACTTC
>TRBD1|TRBV7-9|few|TRBJ1-5
CASSLGGQGNQPQHF
TGTGCCAGCAGCTTAGGTGGACAGGGCAATCAGCCCCAGCATTTT
>.|TRBV25-1|.|TRBJ1-6
CASSEWGGGNSPLHF
TGTGCCAGCAGTGAATGGGGAGGGGGAAATTCACCCCTCCACTTT
>.|TRBV25-1|.|TRBJ2-3
CASSGGRTDTQYF
TGTGCCAGCAGTGGAGGGAGAACAGATACGCAGTATTTT
>TRBD1|TRBV5-1|.|TRBJ2-7
CASSLATGAYEQYF
TGCGCCAGCAGCTTGGCTACAGGGGCCTACGAGCAGTACTTC
>.|TRBV5-6|.|TRBJ1-1
CASSPDFGGGFWTEAFF
TGTGCCAGCAGCCCCGATTTCGGGGGGGGATTTTGGACTGAAGCTTTCTTT
>.|TRBV7-2|.|TRBJ1-1
CASSSSRVNTEAFF
TGTGCCAGCAGCTCCAGCAGGGTGAACACTGAAGCTTTCTTT
>TRBD1|TRBV19|.|TRBJ2-2
CASTNLPGTGNTGELFF
TGTGCCAGTACAAACCTCCCCGGGACAGGGAACACCGGGGAGCTGTTTTTT
>.|TRBV27|.|TRBJ2-7
CASSLSWGRDEQYF
TGTGCCAGCAGTTTATCGTGGGGCAGGGACGAGCAGTACTTC
>.|TRBV18|.|TRBJ1-4
CASSPREANEKLFF
TGTGCCAGCTCACCAAGGGAGGCTAATGAAAAACTGTTTTTT
>TRBD1|TRBV13|.|TRBJ1-1
CASSPQGEAFF
TGTGCCAGCAGCCCACAGGGGGAAGCTTTCTTT
>.|TRBV5-8|.|TRBJ1-1
CASSLQAVNTEAFF
TGTGCCAGCAGCTTGCAGGCTGTGAACACTGAAGCTTTCTTT
>TRBD2|TRBV11-2|.|TRBJ2-7
CASSLAAAGAYEQYF
TGTGCCAGCAGCTTAGCCGCAGCGGGGGCCTACGAGCAGTACTTC